This T cell receptor (beta chain) was identified in a study of cytomegalovirus exposure and HLA in healthy donors. This clone was picked up one time. Its target is unknown. Trimming left V 2 bases short and J 0 bases short, with 8 bases between. CDR1 and CDR2 from the germline V gene are SGHKS and YYEKEE (reference sequence). CDR3 length: 14 residues. Whole-study findings and limits: Presence/absence analysis assumed near-uniform sequencing depth across donors. One cluster of highly shared sequence variants probably arose as a sequencing artifact. For cytomegalovirus status, the classifier reportedly gave diagnoses with high specificity and sensitivity. Among TCR sequences, most were rare, though some public TCRs appeared in many donors.

A multiplex PCR was run with 60 Vbeta primers and 13 Jbeta primers. Libraries were prepared by immunoSEQ multiplex PCR; TCRdb keeps only in-frame clonotypes and omits some of them. The profile shows some 200,000 clones, 65% to 85% of them singletons. Input material: PBMCs. The sequence was collected from a boy younger than 10 in good health and CMV-seronegative. The chain couples TRBV5-5 to TRBJ2-5; D is undetermined. CDR3 in DNA: TGTGCCAGCAGCTTCCGACTGCACCAAGAGACCCAGTACTTC. Its translation is CASSFRLHQETQYF.